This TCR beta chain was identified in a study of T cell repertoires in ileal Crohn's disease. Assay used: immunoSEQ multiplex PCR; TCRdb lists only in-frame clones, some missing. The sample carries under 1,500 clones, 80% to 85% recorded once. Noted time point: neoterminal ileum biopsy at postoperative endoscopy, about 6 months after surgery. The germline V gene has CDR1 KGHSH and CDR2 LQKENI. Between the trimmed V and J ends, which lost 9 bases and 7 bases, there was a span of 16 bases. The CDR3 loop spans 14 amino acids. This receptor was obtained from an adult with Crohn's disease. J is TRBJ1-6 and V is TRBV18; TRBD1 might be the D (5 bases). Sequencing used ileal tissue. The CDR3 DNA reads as TGTGCCAGTAGATCCCGAGGGGACAATTCACCCCTCCACTTT. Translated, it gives CASRSRGDNSPLHF. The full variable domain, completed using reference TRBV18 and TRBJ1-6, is NAGVMQNPRHLVRRRGQEARLRCSPMKGHSHVYWYRQLPEEGLKFMVYLQKENIIDESGMPKERFSAEFPKEGPSILRIQQVVRGDSAAYFCASRSRGDNSPLHFGNGTRLTVT.